This TCR beta chain came from a study of tumor and adjacent non-tumor tissue in lung cancer. Background on the study: Samples averaged roughly 4.2 million productive TCRbeta reads each.

This sample's RNA came from whole unsorted tissue. The CDR3 loop spans 14 amino acids. Germline CDR1 and CDR2: SGHAT and FQNNGV. V was pared by 4 bases and J by 9 bases, with 16 bases between. This clonotype came up many times. The library came from three nested PCR rounds adapted from ARM-PCR protocols. TCRdb reprocessed the multiplex PCR reads via MiXCR and lists one record per CDR3 protein. The sample holds about 68,000 distinct CDR3 sequences, roughly 56% seen once. The gene calls are TRBV11-2 and TRBJ2-1, with D maybe TRBD1 (6 bases). The sample was lung tumor tissue. This clonotype was sampled from a man aged 45-65 years with non-small cell lung cancer. In nucleotides, the CDR3 is TGTGCCAGCAGCTGGGCAGGGGAAGAAGGTGAGCAGTTCTTC. Protein product: CASSWAGEEGEQFF.